The 10 T cell receptor beta chains below all came from one sample that was sequenced in a study of T cell repertoires in cytomegalovirus infection. Via MiXCR, TCRdb re-called the reads, giving one row per CDR3 protein. The sample yields about 180,000 distinct CDR3 sequences, about 18% seen once. The sequencing input was CD8+ T cells from PBMCs. The receptors derive from a human donor in good health (CMV status not recorded). Some clones in this sample may be carry-over from other donors' samples.

In this sample, this clonotype turned up a few times. The rearrangement joins TRBV20-1 to TRBJ2-7; D not certain. The germline CDR1 and CDR2 sequences are DFQATT and SNEGSKA (reference sequence). V lost 6 bases to trimming and J lost 4 bases, with 7 bases between them. The CDR3 spans 10 residues. The CDR3 protein is CSASPYEQYF. CDR3 bases: TGCAGTGCAAGCCCATACGAGCAGTACTTC.

The J gene is TRBJ1-1, the V gene TRBV7-2, with 7 bases that match TRBD1. CDR1 SGHTA and CDR2 FQGNSA come from the germline V gene. The CDR3 is 21 residues long. The V segment lost 0 bases and the J segment 0 bases; nucleotides outside the gene matches: 19. CDR3 region: CASSLAGIIREGQGVNTEAFF. As DNA, the CDR3 is TGTGCCAGCAGCTTAGCGGGTATCATCCGGGAGGGGCAGGGGGTGAACACTGAAGCTTTCTTT.

J is TRBJ1-2 and V is TRBV6-5; 8 nucleotides agree with TRBD1. Looked up from germline, CDR1 is MNHEY and CDR2 is SVGAGI. The V segment lost 6 bases and the J segment 8 bases; nucleotides outside the gene matches: 8. The CDR3 loop spans 13 amino acids. CDR3 coding DNA: TGTGCCAGCAGCCTTGACAGGGGAGTAGGCTACACCTTC. Residues: CASSLDRGVGYTF.

This clonotype appeared a few times. The rearrangement joins TRBV28 to TRBJ2-7; 8 positions agree with TRBD1. The CDR3 loop spans 16 amino acids. The germline V gene has CDR1 MDHEN and CDR2 SYDVKM. Unmatched junction bases numbered 4, after V lost 0 bases and J lost 0 bases. The CDR3 coding sequence is TGTGCCAGCAGTTTATGGGGGACAGGTAACTCCTACGAGCAGTACTTC. It encodes CASSLWGTGNSYEQYF.

J is TRBJ1-1 and V is TRBV6-2 or TRBV6-3; a weak D match, TRBD1 (5 bases). This CDR3 is 13 amino acids long. The germline gives CDR1 MNHEY, CDR2 SVGEGT. The ends were cut back, 6 bases at V and 5 bases at J, with 13 bases in the middle. The CDR3 spells CASSPVGGTEAFF. For the CDR3, the DNA is TGTGCCAGCAGCCCGGTGGGGGGGACTGAAGCTTTCTTT.

This clonotype was found a few times. This sequence joins TRBV29-1 and TRBJ2-1; 12 bases align to TRBD2. Germline assignment: CDR1 SQVTM and CDR2 ANQGSEA. Trimming at V came to 6 bases and at J to 9 bases, leaving 12 bases not matched to a gene. CDR3 length equals 15 residues. CDR3 nucleotide sequence: TGCAGCGTACCATGGCGGACTAGCGGGGTCGTTGAGCAGTTCTTC. Its translation is CSVPWRTSGVVEQFF.

Only a few counts were recorded for this clonotype. The chain combines TRBV14 with TRBJ1-3; D is perhaps TRBD1 (5 bases). Germline V gene sequence: CDR1 SGHDN, CDR2 FVKESK. The length of the CDR3 is 13 residues. Trimming left V 4 bases short and J 3 bases short, with 7 bases between. CDR3 nucleotide sequence: TGTGCCAGCAGCCCGGGGGGTGGAAACACCATATATTTT. Protein: CASSPGGGNTIYF.

This chain joins TRBV29-1 and TRBJ2-7, with D possibly matching TRBD1 (5 bases). Germline V gene lookup returns CDR1 SQVTM and CDR2 ANQGSEA. The length of the CDR3 is 13 residues. V was shortened by 1 base and J by 0 bases, with 7 bases between the two germline ends. CDR3 sequence reads: CSVEGQSSYEQYF. CDR3 in DNA: TGCAGCGTTGAAGGACAGAGCTCCTACGAGCAGTACTTC.

This clonotype was counted between two and nine times. The V call is TRBV7-2, the J call TRBJ2-5, with unresolved D. The CDR3 extends over 18 amino acids. V was clipped by 2 bases and J by 1 base, with 20 bases between them. From germline, CDR1 is SGHTA and CDR2 FQGNSA. This chain's CDR3 is CASSLNVQLPQPQETQYF. CDR3 sequence (DNA): TGTGCCAGCAGCTTAAATGTCCAGCTACCACAACCCCAAGAGACCCAGTACTTC. Combining the CDR3 with reference TRBV7-2 and TRBJ2-5 gives the whole variable domain GAGVSQSPSNKVTEKGKDVELRCDPISGHTALYWYRQSLGQGLEFLIYFQGNSAPDKSGLPSDRFSAERTGGSVSTLTIQRTQQEDSAVYLCASSLNVQLPQPQETQYFGPGTRLLVL.

The rearrangement links TRBV5-4 to TRBJ2-1, with a tentative D call TRBD1 (6 bases). V was cut by 4 bases and J by 1 base, with 12 bases left in between. The CDR3 contains 15 residues. The germline V gene has CDR1 SGHNT and CDR2 YYREEE (reference sequence). The CDR3 DNA is TGTGCCAGCAGCCAACAGGGTTGGTCCTACAATGAGCAGTTCTTC. Translation: CASSQQGWSYNEQFF.